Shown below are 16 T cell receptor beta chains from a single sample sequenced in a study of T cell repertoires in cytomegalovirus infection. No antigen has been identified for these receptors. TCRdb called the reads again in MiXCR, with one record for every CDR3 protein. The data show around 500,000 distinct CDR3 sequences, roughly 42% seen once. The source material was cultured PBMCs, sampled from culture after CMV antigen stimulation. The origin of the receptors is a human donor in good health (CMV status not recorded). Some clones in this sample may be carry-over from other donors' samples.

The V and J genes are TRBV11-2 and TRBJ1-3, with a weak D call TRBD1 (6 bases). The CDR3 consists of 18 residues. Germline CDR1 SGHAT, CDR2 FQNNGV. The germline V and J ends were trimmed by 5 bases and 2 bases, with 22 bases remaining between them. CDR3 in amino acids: CASSPINRAGLAGNTIYF. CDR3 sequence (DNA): TGTGCCAGCAGCCCAATTAACAGGGCCGGATTGGCTGGAAACACCATATATTTT.

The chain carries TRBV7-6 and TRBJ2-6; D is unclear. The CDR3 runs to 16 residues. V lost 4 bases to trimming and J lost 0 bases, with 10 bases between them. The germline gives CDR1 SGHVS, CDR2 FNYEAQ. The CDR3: CASSSGRSSGANVLTF. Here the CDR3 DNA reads TGTGCCAGCAGCTCCGGACGGAGCTCTGGGGCCAACGTCCTGACTTTC.

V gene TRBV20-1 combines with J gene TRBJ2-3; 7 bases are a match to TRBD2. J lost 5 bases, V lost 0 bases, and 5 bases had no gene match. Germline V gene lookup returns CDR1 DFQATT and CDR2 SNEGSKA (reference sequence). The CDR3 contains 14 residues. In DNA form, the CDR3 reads TGCAGTGCTAGAGATTTCACGGGAGGAGATACGCAGTATTTT. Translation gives CSARDFTGGDTQYF.

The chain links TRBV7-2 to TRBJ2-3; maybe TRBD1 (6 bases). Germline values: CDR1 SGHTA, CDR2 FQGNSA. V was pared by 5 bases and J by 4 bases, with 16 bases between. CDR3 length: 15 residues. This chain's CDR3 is CASSPQTGPSDTQYF. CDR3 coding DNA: TGTGCCAGCAGCCCGCAGACAGGTCCTTCAGATACGCAGTATTTT. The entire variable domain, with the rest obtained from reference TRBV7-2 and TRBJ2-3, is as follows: GAGVSQSPSNKVTEKGKDVELRCDPISGHTALYWYRQSLGQGLEFLIYFQGNSAPDKSGLPSDRFSAERTGGSVSTLTIQRTQQEDSAVYLCASSPQTGPSDTQYFGPGTRLTVL.

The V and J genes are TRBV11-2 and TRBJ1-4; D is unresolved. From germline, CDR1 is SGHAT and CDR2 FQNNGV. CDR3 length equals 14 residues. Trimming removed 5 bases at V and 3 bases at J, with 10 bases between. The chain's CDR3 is CASSVLHPNEKLFF. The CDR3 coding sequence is TGTGCCAGCAGCGTTTTACATCCTAATGAAAAACTGTTTTTT.

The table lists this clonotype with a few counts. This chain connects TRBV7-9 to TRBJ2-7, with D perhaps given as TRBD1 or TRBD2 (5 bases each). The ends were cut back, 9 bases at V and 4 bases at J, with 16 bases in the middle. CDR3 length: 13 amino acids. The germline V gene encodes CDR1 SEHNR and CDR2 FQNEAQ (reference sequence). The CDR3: CASGDGAKYEQYF. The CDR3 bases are TGTGCCAGTGGTGACGGGGCGAAGTACGAGCAGTACTTC.

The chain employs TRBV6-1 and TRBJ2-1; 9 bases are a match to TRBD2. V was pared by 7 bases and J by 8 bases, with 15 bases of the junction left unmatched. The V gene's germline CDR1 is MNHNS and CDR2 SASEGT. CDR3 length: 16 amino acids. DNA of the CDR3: TGTGCCAGCAAATCTTGGCGGGAGGGCCGAGGTTATGAGCAGTTCTTC. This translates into CASKSWREGRGYEQFF.

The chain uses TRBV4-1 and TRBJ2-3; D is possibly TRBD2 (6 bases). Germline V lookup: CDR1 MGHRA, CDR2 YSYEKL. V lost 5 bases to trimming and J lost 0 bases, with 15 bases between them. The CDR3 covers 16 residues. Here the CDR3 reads CASSEPAGFSTDTQYF. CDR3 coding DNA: TGCGCCAGCAGCGAACCGGCGGGGTTCAGCACAGATACGCAGTATTTT.

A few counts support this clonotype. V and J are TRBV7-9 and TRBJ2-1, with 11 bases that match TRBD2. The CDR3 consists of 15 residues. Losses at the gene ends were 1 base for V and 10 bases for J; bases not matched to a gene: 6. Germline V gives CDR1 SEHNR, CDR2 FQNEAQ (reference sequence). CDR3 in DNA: TGTGCCAGCAGCTTAGAACTAGCGGGAGAGGGGGAGCAGTTCTTC. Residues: CASSLELAGEGEQFF.

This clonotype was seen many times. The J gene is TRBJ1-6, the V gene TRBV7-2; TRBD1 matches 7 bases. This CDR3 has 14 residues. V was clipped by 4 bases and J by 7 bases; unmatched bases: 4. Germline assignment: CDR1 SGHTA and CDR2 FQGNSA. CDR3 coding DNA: TGTGCCAGCAGCTCGCAGGGGGGGAATTCACCCCTCCACTTT. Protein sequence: CASSSQGGNSPLHF. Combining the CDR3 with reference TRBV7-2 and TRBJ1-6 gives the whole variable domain GAGVSQSPSNKVTEKGKDVELRCDPISGHTALYWYRQSLGQGLEFLIYFQGNSAPDKSGLPSDRFSAERTGGSVSTLTIQRTQQEDSAVYLCASSSQGGNSPLHFGNGTRLTVT.

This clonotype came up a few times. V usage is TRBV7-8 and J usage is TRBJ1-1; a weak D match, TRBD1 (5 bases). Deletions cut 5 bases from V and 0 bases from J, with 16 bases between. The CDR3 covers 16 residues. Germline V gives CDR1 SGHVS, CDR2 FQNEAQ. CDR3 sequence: CASSRSAGPMNTEAFF. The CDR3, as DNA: TGTGCCAGCAGCCGATCGGCGGGACCCATGAACACTGAAGCTTTCTTT.

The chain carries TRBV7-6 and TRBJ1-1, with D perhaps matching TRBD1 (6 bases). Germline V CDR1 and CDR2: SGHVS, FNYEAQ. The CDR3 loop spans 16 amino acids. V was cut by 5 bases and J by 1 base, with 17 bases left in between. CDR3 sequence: CASSPNVGGANTEAFF. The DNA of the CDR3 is TGTGCCAGCAGCCCTAATGTTGGGGGCGCGAACACTGAAGCTTTCTTT.

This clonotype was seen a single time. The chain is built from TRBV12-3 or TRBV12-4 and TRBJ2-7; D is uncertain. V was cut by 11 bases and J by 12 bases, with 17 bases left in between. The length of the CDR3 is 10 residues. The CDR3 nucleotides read TGTGCCGACCGTTTGGGTTGGTCGTACTTC. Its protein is CADRLGWSYF.

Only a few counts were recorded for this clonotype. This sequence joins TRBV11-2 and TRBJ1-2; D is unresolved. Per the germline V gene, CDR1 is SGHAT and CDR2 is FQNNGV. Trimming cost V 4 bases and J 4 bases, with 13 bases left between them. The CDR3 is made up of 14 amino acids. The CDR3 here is CASSSYSGIYGYTF. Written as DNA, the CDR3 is TGTGCCAGCAGCTCCTATTCGGGCATCTATGGCTACACCTTC.

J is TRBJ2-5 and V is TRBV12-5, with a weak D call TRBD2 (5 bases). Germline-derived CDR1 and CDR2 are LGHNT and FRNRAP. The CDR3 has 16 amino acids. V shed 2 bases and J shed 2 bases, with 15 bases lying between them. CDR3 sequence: CASGLLRGNGQETQYF. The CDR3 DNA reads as TGTGCTAGTGGTTTGCTCCGAGGGAACGGACAAGAGACCCAGTACTTC. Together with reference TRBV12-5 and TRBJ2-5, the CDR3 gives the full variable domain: DARVTQTPRHKVTEMGQEVTMRCQPILGHNTVFWYRQTMMQGLELLAYFRNRAPLDDSGMPKDRFSAEMPDATLATLKIQPSEPRDSAVYFCASGLLRGNGQETQYFGPGTRLLVL.

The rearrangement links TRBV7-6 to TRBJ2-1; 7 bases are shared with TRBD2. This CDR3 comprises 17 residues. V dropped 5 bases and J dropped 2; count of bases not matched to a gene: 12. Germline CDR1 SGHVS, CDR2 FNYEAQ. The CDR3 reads CASSPIPGAGAYNEQFF. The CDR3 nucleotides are TGTGCCAGCAGCCCCATACCCGGCGCGGGAGCCTACAATGAGCAGTTCTTC.